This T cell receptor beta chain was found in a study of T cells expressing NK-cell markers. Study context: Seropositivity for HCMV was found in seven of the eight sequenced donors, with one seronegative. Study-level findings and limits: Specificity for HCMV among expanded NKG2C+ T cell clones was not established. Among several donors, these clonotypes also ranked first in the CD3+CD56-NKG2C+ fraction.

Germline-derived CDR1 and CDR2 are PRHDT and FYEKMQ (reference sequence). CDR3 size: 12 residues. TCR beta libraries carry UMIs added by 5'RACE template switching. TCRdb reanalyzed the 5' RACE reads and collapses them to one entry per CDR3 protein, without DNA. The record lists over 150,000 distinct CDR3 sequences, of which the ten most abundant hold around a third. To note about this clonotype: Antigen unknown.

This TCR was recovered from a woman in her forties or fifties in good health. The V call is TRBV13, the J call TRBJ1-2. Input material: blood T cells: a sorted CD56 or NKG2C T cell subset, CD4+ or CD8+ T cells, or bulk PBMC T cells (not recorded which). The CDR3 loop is CASSLGGTGYTF.